Following are 8 T cell receptor beta chains from one sample sequenced in a study of blood T cell repertoires in COVID-19. TCRdb's table, derived via immunoSEQ multiplex PCR, lists solely in-frame clones and lacks some. The table includes 100,000 or so clones, approximately 80% detected once. Sequenced input: peripheral blood. The receptors shown here come from a woman aged 80 or older with acute or convalescent COVID-19.

The CDR3 loop is CASSIERQGGKNIQYF. The CDR3 nucleotides read TGTGCCAGTAGTATAGAACGTCAGGGGGGCAAAAACATTCAGTACTTC. The V gene is TRBV19, the J gene TRBJ2-4; D possibly corresponds to TRBD1 (7 bases). Germline CDR1 and CDR2: LNHDA and SQIVND (reference sequence). The V and J ends lost 0 bases and 3 bases respectively, with 12 bases between them. The CDR3 length is 16 residues.

The chain combines TRBV7-9 with TRBJ1-2, with unresolved D. The CDR3 length is 13 residues. Trimming stripped 5 bases from V and 2 bases from J, with 9 bases between. Germline CDR1 reads SEHNR; CDR2 reads FQNEAQ (reference sequence). The CDR3 spells CASSTAGNYGYTF. CDR3 DNA sequence: TGTGCCAGCAGCACTGCAGGAAACTATGGCTACACCTTC.

This sequence joins TRBV19 and TRBJ2-3; no definite D call. There are 14 residues in the CDR3. Trimming removed 3 bases at V and 0 bases at J, with 7 bases between. The germline CDR1 and CDR2 sequences are LNHDA and SQIVND (reference sequence). The CDR3 bases are TGTGCCAGTAGTATTACCACTAGCACAGATACGCAGTATTTT. Translated: CASSITTSTDTQYF. Based on the CDR3 plus reference TRBV19 and TRBJ2-3, the full variable domain is DGGITQSPKYLFRKEGQNVTLSCEQNLNHDAMYWYRQDPGQGLRLIYYSQIVNDFQKGDIAEGYSVSREKKESFPLTVTSAQKNPTAFYLCASSITTSTDTQYFGPGTRLTVL.

In this sample, this clone turned up a few times. Here the CDR3 reads CASTGGAGETQYF. DNA of the CDR3: TGTGCCAGCACCGGGGGGGCGGGAGAGACCCAGTACTTC. The chain employs TRBV2 and TRBJ2-5, with TRBD2 matching 8 bases. With 7 bases clipped from V and 4 bases from J, the junction kept 5 bases outside the gene matches. Germline V gives CDR1 SNHLY, CDR2 FYNNEI. The length of the CDR3 is 13 residues. The full variable domain, rest sourced from reference TRBV2 and TRBJ2-5, is EPEVTQTPSHQVTQMGQEVILRCVPISNHLYFYWYRQILGQKVEFLVSFYNNEISEKSEIFDDQFSVERPDGSNFTLKIRSTKLEDSAMYFCASTGGAGETQYFGPGTRLLVL.

The count of this clone is one. The rearrangement links TRBV5-1 to TRBJ2-6; D is undetermined. The germline V gene has CDR1 SGHRS and CDR2 YFSETQ. V shed 2 bases and J shed 2 bases, with 5 bases lying between them. The CDR3 contains 14 residues. The CDR3 loop reads CASSFEPGANVLTF. CDR3 in DNA: TGCGCCAGCAGCTTTGAGCCTGGGGCCAACGTCCTGACTTTC.

This chain links TRBV27 with TRBJ2-1, with a weak D call TRBD2 (5 bases). With 4 bases removed from V and 10 bases from J, the gap between germline ends came to 8 bases. Germline V gives CDR1 MNHEY, CDR2 SMNVEV (reference sequence). The CDR3 sequence is 11 residues long. CDR3 nucleotide sequence: TGTGCCAGCAGTTACGGACTGGAGCAGTTCTTC. The encoded protein is CASSYGLEQFF.

The V and J genes are TRBV18 and TRBJ1-1, with D unclear. The germline CDR1 and CDR2 sequences are KGHSH and LQKENI. The CDR3 sequence is 13 residues long. V dropped 6 bases and J dropped 4 bases, with 12 bases sitting between them. CDR3 loop: CASSPGGSTEAFF. CDR3 bases: TGTGCCAGCTCCCCCGGCGGGTCCACTGAAGCTTTCTTT. The full variable domain, in which reference TRBV18 and TRBJ1-1 provide the parts outside the CDR3, is NAGVMQNPRHLVRRRGQEARLRCSPMKGHSHVYWYRQLPEEGLKFMVYLQKENIIDESGMPKERFSAEFPKEGPSILRIQQVVRGDSAAYFCASSPGGSTEAFFGQGTRLTVV.

This clone was recorded only once. This chain uses TRBV19 with TRBJ2-7, with 9 bases that match TRBD1. Trimming cost V 5 bases and J 6 bases; bases outside gene matches: 11. There are 15 residues in the CDR3. Germline V CDR1 and CDR2: LNHDA, SQIVND (reference sequence). For the CDR3, the DNA is TGTGCCAGTAGTTCGACTGGGACAGGGTCCCGCGAGCAGTACTTC. Protein sequence: CASSSTGTGSREQYF.